This T cell receptor beta chain appears in the sequencing data of a study of blood T cell repertoires in COVID-19. For the study at large: Samples representing acute and convalescent COVID-19 were sourced from the United States, Italy and Spain. T cells, B-cell-depleted T cells, or PBMCs provided the cDNA or gDNA that served as material.

Original handling: Reference gene primer amplification in the assay estimated nucleated cell counts. TCRdb keeps only in-frame clones here, not all; method: immunoSEQ multiplex PCR. Clone size and the V and J calls come from that table; the DNA yielded D and trimming. The sample comprises fewer than 200,000 clones, around 85% of which are singletons, and about 1.2% rests with the top ten. V was clipped by 0 bases and J by 7 bases, with 13 bases between them. CDR3 size: 14 residues. Per the germline V gene, CDR1 is MNHEY and CDR2 is SVGAGI. The chain carries TRBV6-5 and TRBJ2-7; D is possibly TRBD1 (6 bases). The TCR sequence derives from a man in his sixties who had recovered from COVID-19. The specimen was peripheral blood. CDR3 in DNA: TGTGCCAGCAGTTACTCGACAGGCACGGGGGAGCAGTACTTC. This encodes CASSYSTGTGEQYF.